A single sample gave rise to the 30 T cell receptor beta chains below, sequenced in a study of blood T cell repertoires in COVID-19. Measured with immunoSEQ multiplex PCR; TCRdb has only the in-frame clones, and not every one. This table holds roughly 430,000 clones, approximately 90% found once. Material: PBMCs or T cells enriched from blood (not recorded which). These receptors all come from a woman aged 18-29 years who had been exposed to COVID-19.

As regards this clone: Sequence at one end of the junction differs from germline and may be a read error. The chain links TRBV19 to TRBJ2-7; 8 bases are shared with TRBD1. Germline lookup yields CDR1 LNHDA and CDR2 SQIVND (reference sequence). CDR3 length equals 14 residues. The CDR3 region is CARRGQVGFYEQYF. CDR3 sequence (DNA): TGTGCCCGTAGGGGACAGGTGGGTTTCTACGAGCAGTACTTC.

The CDR3 region is CASSIGGANSNQPQHF. The CDR3 nucleotides read TGTGCCAGCAGTATCGGGGGGGCTAATAGCAATCAGCCCCAGCATTTT. This chain connects TRBV28 to TRBJ1-5; tentative D call: TRBD1 (6 bases). This CDR3 has 16 residues. In germline, CDR1 is MDHEN, CDR2 SYDVKM. V lost 5 bases and J lost 0, with 14 bases in between.

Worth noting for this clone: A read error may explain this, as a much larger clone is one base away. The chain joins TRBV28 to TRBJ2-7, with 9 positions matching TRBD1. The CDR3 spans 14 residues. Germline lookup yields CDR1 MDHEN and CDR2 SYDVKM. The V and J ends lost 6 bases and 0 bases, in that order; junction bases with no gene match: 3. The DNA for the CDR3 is TGTGCCAGCAGGCTGACAGGGGGCTCCTACGAGCAGTACTTC. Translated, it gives CASRLTGGSYEQYF.

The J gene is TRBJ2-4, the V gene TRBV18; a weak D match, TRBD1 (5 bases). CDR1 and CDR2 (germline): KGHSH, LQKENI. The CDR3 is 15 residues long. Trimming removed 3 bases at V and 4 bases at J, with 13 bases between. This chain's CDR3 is CASSPLPTDKNIQYF. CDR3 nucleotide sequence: TGTGCCAGCTCACCCCTCCCGACAGATAAAAACATTCAGTACTTC.

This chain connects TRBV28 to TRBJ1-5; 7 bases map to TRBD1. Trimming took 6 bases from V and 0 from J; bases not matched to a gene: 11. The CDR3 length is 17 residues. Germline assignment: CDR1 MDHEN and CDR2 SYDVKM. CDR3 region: CASRNDGTAYSNQPQHF. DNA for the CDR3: TGTGCCAGCAGAAACGACGGGACAGCCTATAGCAATCAGCCCCAGCATTTT. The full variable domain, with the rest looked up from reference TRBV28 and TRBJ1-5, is DVKVTQSSRYLVKRTGEKVFLECVQDMDHENMFWYRQDPGLGLRLIYFSYDVKMKEKGDIPEGYSVSREKKERFSLILESASTNQTSMYLCASRNDGTAYSNQPQHFGDGTRLSIL.

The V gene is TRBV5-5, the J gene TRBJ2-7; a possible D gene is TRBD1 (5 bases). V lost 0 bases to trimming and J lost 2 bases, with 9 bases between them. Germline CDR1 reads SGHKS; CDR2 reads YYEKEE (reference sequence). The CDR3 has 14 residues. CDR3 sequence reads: CASSLDQGPYEQYF. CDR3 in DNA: TGTGCCAGCAGCTTGGACCAGGGCCCCTACGAGCAGTACTTC.

CDR3 region: CASSPREGKRVYEQYF. The CDR3 DNA follows: TGCGCCAGCAGCCCCCGGGAGGGGAAGAGAGTTTACGAGCAGTACTTC. The chain combines TRBV5-1 with TRBJ2-7, with 8 bases aligning to TRBD2. This CDR3 has 16 amino acids. With 4 bases clipped from V and 4 bases from J, the junction kept 13 bases outside the gene matches. Germline CDR1 is SGHRS and CDR2 is YFSETQ.

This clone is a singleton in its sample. CDR3 protein: CASSYLEINEQFF. In nucleotides, the CDR3 is TGTGCCAGCAGTTACCTAGAGATCAATGAGCAGTTCTTC. This chain links TRBV6-2 or TRBV6-3 with TRBJ2-1; no clear D. The CDR3 is 13 amino acids. Germline loops: CDR1 MNHEY, CDR2 SVGEGT. The germline V and J ends were trimmed by 2 bases and 6 bases, with 8 bases remaining between them.

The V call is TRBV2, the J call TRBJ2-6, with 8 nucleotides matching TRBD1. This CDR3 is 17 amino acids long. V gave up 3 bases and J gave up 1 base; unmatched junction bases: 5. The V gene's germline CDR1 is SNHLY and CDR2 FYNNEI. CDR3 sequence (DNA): TGTGCCAGCAGTGAGTTGACAGGGGCTTCTGGGGCCAACGTCCTGACTTTC. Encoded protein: CASSELTGASGANVLTF.

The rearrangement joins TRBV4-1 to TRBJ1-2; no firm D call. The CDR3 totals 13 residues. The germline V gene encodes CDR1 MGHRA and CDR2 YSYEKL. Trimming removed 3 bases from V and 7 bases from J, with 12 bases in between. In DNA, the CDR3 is TGCGCCAGCAGCCAGGCGACCGGGGTTGGCTACACCTTC. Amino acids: CASSQATGVGYTF.

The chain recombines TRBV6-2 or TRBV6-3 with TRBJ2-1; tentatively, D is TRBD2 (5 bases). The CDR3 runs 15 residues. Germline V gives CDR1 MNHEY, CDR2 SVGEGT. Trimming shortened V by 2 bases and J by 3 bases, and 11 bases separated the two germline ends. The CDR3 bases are TGTGCCAGCAGTTACCTCGGGGTGGTCTACAATGAGCAGTTCTTC. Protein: CASSYLGVVYNEQFF.

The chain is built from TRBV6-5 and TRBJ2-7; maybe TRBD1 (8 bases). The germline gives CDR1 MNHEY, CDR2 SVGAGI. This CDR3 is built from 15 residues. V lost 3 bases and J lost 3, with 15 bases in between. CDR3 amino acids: CASSYNNRGGYEQYF. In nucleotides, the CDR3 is TGTGCCAGCAGTTATAATAACAGGGGGGGCTACGAGCAGTACTTC.

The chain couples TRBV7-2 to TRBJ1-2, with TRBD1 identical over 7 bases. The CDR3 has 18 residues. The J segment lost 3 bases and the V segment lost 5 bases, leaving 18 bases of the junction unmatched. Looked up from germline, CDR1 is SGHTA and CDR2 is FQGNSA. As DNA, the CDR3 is TGTGCCAGCAGCATACCTCGGGACAGCGGAGAATCTCACTATGGCTACACCTTC. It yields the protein CASSIPRDSGESHYGYTF.

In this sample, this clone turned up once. The CDR3 nucleotides are TGTGCCACCAGCGGCCTACAGGGTAGCAATCAGCCCCAGCATTTT. Amino acids: CATSGLQGSNQPQHF. The V call is TRBV15, the J call TRBJ1-5; D perhaps matches TRBD1 (6 bases). CDR3 size: 15 residues. The V end was cut by 5 bases, the J end by 0 bases, with 11 bases between. Germline-derived CDR1 and CDR2 are LNHNV and YYDKDF (reference sequence).

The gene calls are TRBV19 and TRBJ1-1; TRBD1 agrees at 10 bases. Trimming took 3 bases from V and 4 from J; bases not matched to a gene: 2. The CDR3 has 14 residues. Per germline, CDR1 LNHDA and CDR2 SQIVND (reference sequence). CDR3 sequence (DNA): TGTGCCAGTAGTATCCGGACAGGGGGCACTGAAGCTTTCTTT. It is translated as CASSIRTGGTEAFF. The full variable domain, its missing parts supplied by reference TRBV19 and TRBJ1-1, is DGGITQSPKYLFRKEGQNVTLSCEQNLNHDAMYWYRQDPGQGLRLIYYSQIVNDFQKGDIAEGYSVSREKKESFPLTVTSAQKNPTAFYLCASSIRTGGTEAFFGQGTRLTVV.

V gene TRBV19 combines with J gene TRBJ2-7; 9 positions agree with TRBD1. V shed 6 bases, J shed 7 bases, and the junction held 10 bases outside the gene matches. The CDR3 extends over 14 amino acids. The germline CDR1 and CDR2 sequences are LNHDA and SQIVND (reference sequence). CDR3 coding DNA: TGTGCCAGTAGCGGGGGGACAGGGTCGCGAGAGCAGTACTTC. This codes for CASSGGTGSREQYF.

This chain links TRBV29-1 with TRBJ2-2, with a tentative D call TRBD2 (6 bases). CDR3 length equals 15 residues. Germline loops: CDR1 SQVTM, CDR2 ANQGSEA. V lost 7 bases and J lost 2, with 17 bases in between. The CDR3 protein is CSGPSAGLNTGELFF. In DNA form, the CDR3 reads TGCAGCGGACCCTCAGCCGGACTAAACACCGGGGAGCTGTTTTTT.

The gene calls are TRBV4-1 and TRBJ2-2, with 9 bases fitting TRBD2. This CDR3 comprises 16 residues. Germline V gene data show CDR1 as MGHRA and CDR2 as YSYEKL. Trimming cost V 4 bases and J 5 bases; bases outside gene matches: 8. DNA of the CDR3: TGCGCCAGCAGCCCTCGACTAGCGGTCATGACCGGGGAGCTGTTTTTT. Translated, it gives CASSPRLAVMTGELFF.

CDR3 loop: CASSARGPGTEAFF. CDR3 nucleotides: TGTGCCAGCAGTGCCAGGGGTCCGGGCACTGAAGCTTTCTTT. The rearrangement joins TRBV27 to TRBJ1-1; maybe TRBD1 (6 bases). The CDR3 covers 14 residues. CDR1 is MNHEY, CDR2 SMNVEV, per germline (reference sequence). Trimming cost V 5 bases and J 4 bases, with 14 bases left between them.

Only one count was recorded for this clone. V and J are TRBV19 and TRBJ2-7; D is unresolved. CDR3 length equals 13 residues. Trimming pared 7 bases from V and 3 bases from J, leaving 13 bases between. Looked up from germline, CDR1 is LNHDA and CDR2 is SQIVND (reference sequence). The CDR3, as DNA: TGTGCCAGTACCGGATCAGGTGGCTACGAGCAGTACTTC. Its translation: CASTGSGGYEQYF.

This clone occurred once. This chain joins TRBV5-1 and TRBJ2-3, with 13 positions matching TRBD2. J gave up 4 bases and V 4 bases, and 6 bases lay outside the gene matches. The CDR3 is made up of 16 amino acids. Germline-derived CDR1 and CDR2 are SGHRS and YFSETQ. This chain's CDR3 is CASSHAGLAGADTQYF. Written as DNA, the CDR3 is TGCGCCAGCAGCCATGCCGGACTAGCGGGAGCAGATACGCAGTATTTT.

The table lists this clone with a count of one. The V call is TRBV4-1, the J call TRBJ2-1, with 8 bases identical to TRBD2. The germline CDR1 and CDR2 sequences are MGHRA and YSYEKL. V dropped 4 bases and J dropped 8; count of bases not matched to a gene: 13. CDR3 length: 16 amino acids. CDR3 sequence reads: CASSPALTGRGHEQFF. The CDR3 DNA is TGCGCCAGCAGCCCCGCTCTGACCGGGAGGGGACATGAGCAGTTCTTC.

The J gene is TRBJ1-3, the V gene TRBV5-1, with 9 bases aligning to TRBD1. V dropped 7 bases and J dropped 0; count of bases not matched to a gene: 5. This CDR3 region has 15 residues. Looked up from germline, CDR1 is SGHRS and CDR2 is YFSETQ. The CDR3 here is CASGPGQGSGNTIYF. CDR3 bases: TGCGCCAGCGGTCCGGGACAGGGCTCTGGAAACACCATATATTTT.

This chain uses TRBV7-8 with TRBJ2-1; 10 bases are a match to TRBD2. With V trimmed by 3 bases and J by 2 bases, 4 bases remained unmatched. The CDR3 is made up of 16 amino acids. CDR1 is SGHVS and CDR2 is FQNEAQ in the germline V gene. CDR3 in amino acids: CASSFLSGRTYNEQFF. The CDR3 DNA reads TGTGCCAGCAGCTTCCTTAGCGGGAGGACCTACAATGAGCAGTTCTTC.

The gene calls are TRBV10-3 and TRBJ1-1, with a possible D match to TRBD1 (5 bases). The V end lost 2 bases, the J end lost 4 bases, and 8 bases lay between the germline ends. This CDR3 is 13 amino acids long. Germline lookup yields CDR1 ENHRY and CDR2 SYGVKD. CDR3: CAISENGGTEAFF. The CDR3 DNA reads TGTGCCATCAGTGAGAACGGGGGCACTGAAGCTTTCTTT.

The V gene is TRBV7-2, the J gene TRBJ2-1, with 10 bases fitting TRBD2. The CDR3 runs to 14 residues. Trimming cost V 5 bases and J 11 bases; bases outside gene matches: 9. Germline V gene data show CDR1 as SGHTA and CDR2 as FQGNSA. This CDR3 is CASSPPSGGAKQFF. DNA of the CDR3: TGTGCCAGCAGCCCCCCCAGCGGGGGGGCCAAGCAGTTCTTC.

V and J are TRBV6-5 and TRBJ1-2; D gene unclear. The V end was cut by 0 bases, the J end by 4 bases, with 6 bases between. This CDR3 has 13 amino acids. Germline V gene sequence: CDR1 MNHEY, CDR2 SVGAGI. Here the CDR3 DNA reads TGTGCCAGCAGTTACTCGAACGGCTATGGCTACACCTTC. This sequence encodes CASSYSNGYGYTF.

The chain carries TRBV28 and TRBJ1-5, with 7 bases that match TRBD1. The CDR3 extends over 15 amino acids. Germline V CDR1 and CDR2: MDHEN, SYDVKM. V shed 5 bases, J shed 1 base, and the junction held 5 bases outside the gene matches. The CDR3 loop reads CASSPGTVSNQPQHF. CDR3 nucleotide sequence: TGTGCCAGCAGTCCCGGGACAGTGAGCAATCAGCCCCAGCATTTT.

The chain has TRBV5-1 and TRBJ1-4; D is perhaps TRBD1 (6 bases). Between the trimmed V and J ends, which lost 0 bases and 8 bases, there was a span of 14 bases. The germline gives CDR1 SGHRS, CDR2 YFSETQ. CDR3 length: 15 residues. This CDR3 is CASSLEQGMGEKLFF. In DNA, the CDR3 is TGCGCCAGCAGCTTGGAGCAGGGGATGGGGGAAAAACTGTTTTTT.

CDR3 protein: CASSLGAGGGYNEQFF. CDR3 in DNA: TGTGCCAGCAGCTTAGGGGCGGGAGGAGGCTACAATGAGCAGTTCTTC. The chain employs TRBV7-2 and TRBJ2-1, with TRBD2 identical over 8 bases. V lost 1 base and J lost 3; bases outside the gene matches: 5. The germline V gene has CDR1 SGHTA and CDR2 FQGNSA. The CDR3 has 16 residues.